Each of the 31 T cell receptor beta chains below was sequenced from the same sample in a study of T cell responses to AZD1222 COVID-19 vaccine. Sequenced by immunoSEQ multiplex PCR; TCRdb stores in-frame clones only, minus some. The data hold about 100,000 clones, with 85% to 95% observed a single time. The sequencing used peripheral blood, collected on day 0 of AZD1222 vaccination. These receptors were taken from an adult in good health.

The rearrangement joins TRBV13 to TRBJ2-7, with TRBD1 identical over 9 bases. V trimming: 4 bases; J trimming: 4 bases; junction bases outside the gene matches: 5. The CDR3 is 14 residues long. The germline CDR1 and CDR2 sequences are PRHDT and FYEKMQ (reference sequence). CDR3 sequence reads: CASSSRQGEYEQYF. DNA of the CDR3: TGTGCCAGCAGCTCCCGACAGGGGGAATACGAGCAGTACTTC.

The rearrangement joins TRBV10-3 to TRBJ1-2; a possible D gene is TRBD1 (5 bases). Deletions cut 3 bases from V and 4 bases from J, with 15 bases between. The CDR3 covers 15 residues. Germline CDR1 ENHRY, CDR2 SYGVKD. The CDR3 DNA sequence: TGTGCCATCAGTGAAGGGACTGCTCCTCTCTATGGCTACACCTTC. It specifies CAISEGTAPLYGYTF.

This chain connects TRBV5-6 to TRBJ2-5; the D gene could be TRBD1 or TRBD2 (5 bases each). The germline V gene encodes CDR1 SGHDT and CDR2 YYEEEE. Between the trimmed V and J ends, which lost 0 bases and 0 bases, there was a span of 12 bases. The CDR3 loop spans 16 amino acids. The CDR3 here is CASSLGGLGDQETQYF. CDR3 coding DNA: TGTGCCAGCAGCTTGGGCGGGCTAGGGGACCAAGAGACCCAGTACTTC.

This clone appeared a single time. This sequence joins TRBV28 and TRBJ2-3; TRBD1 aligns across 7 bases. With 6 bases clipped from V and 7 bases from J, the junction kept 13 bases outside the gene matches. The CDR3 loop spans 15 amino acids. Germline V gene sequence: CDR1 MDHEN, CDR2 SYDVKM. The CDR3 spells CASSFGDSVENTQYF. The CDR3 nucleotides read TGTGCCAGCAGCTTTGGGGACAGTGTAGAAAATACGCAGTATTTT.

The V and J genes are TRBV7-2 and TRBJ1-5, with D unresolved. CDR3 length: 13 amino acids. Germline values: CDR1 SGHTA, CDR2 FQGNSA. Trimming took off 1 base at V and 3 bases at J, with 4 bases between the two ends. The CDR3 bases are TGTGCCAGCAGCTTAGACTACAATCAGCCCCAGCATTTT. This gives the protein CASSLDYNQPQHF.

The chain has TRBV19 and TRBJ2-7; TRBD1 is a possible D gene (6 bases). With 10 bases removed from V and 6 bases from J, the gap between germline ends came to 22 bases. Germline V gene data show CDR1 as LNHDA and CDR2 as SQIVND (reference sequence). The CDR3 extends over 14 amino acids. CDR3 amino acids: CATRGRGKNFEQYF. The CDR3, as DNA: TGTGCCACCAGAGGAAGGGGGAAGAACTTCGAGCAGTACTTC.

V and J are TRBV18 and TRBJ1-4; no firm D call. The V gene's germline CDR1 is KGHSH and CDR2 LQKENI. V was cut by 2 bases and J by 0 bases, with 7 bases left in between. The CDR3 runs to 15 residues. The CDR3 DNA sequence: TGTGCCAGCTCACCAGGGAGATCAACTAATGAAAAACTGTTTTTT. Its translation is CASSPGRSTNEKLFF.

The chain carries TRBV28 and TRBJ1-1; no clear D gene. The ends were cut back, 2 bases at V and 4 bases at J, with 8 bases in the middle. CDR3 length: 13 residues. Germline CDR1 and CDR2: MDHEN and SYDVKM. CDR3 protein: CASSLGFGTEAFF. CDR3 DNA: TGTGCCAGCAGTTTAGGGTTTGGCACTGAAGCTTTCTTT.

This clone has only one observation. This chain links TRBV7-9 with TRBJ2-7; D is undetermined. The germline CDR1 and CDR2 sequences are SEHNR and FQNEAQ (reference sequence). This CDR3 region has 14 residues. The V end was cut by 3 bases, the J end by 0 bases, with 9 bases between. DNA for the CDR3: TGTGCCAGCAGCTTGGTCTCTAGCTCCTACGAGCAGTACTTC. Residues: CASSLVSSSYEQYF.

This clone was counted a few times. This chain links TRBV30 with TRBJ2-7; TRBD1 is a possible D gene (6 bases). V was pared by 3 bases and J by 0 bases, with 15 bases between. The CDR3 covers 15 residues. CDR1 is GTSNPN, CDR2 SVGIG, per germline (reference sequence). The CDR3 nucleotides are TGTGCCTGGAGGACAGGAGCCTACCACTCCTACGAGCAGTACTTC. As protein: CAWRTGAYHSYEQYF.

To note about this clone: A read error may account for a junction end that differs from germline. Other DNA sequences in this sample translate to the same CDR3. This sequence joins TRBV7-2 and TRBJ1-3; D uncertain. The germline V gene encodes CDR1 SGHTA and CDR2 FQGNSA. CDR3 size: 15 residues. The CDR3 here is CASSTRSSVGNTIYF. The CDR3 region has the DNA TGCGCCAGCAGCACGCGGTCCTCAGTCGGAAACACCATATATTTT.

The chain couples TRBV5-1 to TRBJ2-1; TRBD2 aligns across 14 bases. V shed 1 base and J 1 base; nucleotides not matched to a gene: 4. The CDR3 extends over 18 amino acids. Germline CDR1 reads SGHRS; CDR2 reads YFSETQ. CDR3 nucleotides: TGCGCCAGCAGCTTGCACGGGACTAGCGGGAGTTCCTACAATGAGCAGTTCTTC. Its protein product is CASSLHGTSGSSYNEQFF.

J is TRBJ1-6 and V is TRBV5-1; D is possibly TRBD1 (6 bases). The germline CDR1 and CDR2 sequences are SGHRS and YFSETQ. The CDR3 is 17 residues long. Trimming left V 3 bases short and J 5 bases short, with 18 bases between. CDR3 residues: CASSSRPRTDDNSPLHF. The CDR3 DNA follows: TGCGCCAGCAGCTCCCGACCCCGGACAGATGATAATTCACCCCTCCACTTT.

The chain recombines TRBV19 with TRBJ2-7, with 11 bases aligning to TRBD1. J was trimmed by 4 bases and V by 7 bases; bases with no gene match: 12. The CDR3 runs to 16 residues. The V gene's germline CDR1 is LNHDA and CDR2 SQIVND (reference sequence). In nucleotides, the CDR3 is TGTGCCAGTACCTCTGGAAAGGGACAGGGGGTGTACGAGCAGTACTTC. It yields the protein CASTSGKGQGVYEQYF.

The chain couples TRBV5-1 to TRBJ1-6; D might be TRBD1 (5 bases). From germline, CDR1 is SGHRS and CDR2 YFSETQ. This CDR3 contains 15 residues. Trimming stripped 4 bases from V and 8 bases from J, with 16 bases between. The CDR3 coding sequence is TGCGCCAGCAGCCCTTACGGGGGTGGTGATTCACCCCTCCACTTT. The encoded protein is CASSPYGGGDSPLHF.

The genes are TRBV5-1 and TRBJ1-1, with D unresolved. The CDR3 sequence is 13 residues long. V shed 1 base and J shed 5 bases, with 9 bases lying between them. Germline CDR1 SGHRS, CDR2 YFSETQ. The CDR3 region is CASSLSGETEAFF. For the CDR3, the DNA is TGCGCCAGCAGCTTGTCCGGAGAAACTGAAGCTTTCTTT.

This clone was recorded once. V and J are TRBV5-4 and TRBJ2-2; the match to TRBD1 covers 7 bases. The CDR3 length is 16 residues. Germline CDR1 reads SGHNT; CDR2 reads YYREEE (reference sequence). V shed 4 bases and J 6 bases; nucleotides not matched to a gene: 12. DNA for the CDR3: TGTGCCAGCAGCCTGTGGGACAGCTTAAAACCCGGGGAGCTGTTTTTT. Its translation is CASSLWDSLKPGELFF.

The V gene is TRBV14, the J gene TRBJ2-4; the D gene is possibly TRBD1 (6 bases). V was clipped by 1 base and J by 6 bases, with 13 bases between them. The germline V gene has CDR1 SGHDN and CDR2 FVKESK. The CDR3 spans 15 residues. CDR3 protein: CASSQVTGRPNIQYF. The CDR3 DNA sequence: TGTGCCAGCAGCCAAGTCACAGGGAGACCAAACATTCAGTACTTC.

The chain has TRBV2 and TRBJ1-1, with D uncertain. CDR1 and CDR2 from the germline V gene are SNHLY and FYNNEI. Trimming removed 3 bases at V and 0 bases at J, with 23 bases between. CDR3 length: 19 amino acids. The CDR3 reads CASSDLAGSSYNLNTEAFF. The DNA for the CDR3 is TGTGCCAGCAGTGATCTGGCCGGGTCTTCTTACAACCTGAACACTGAAGCTTTCTTT.

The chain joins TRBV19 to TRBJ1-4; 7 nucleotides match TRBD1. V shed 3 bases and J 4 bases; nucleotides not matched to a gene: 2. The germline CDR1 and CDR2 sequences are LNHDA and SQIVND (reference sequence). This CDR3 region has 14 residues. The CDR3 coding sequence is TGTGCCAGTAGTATGGGACAGCGTAATGAAAAACTGTTTTTT. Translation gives CASSMGQRNEKLFF.

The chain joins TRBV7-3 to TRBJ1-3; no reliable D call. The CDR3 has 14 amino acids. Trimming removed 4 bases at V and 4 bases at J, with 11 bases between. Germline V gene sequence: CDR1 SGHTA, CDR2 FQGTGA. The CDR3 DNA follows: TGTGCCAGCAGCTCCGGACTGGAAGGAAACACCATATATTTT. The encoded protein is CASSSGLEGNTIYF. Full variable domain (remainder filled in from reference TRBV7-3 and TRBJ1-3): GAGVSQTPSNKVTEKGKYVELRCDPISGHTALYWYRQSLGQGPEFLIYFQGTGAADDSGLPNDRFFAVRPEGSVSTLKIQRTERGDSAVYLCASSSGLEGNTIYFGEGSWLTVV.

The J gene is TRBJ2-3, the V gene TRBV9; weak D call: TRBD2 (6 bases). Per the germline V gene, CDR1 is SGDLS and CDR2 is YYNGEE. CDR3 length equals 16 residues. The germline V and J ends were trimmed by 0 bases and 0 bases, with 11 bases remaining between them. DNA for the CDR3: TGTGCCAGCAGCGTAGTCGGGCGGGAAAGCACAGATACGCAGTATTTT. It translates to CASSVVGRESTDTQYF.

CDR3: CASSGGDGYTF. The CDR3 region has the DNA TGCGCCAGCAGTGGTGGGGATGGCTACACCTTC. V is TRBV10-2 and J is TRBJ1-2, with no clear D. V was shortened by 4 bases and J by 6 bases, with 6 bases between the two germline ends. This CDR3 has 11 amino acids. Germline V gene lookup returns CDR1 WSHSY and CDR2 SAAADI.

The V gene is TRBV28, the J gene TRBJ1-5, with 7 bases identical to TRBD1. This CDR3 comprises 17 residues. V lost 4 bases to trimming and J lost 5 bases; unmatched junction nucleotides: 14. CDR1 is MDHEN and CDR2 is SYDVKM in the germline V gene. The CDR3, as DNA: TGTGCCAGCAGTTCCCATACCTTGACAGGGAACGATCAGCCCCAGCATTTT. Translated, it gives CASSSHTLTGNDQPQHF.

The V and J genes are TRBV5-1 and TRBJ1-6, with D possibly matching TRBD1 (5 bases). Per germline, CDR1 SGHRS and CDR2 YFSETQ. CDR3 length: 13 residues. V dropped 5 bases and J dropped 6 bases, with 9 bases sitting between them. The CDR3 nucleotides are TGCGCCAGCAGTGGAGGGACTAATTCACCCCTCCACTTT. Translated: CASSGGTNSPLHF.

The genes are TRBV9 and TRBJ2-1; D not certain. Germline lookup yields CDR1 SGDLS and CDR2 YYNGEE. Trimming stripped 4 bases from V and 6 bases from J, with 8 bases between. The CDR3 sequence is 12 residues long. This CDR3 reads CASSTTVNEQFF. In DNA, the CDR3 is TGTGCCAGCAGCACGACTGTCAATGAGCAGTTCTTC. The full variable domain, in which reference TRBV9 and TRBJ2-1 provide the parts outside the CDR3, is DSGVTQTPKHLITATGQRVTLRCSPRSGDLSVYWYQQSLDQGLQFLIQYYNGEERAKGNILERFSAQQFPDLHSELNLSSLELGDSALYFCASSTTVNEQFFGPGTRLTVL.

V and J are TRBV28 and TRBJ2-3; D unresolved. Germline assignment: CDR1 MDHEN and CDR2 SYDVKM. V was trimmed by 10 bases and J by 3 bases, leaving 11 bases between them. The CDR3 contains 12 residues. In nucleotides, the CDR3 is TGTGCCACCGCCCCGAGTACAGATACGCAGTATTTT. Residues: CATAPSTDTQYF.

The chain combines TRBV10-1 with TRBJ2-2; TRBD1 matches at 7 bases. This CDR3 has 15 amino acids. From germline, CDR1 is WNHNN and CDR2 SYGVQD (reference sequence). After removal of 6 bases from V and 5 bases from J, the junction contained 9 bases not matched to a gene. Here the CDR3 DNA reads TGCGCCAGCAGCGCGACAGGGACGGGTACCGGGGAGCTGTTTTTT. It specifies CASSATGTGTGELFF.

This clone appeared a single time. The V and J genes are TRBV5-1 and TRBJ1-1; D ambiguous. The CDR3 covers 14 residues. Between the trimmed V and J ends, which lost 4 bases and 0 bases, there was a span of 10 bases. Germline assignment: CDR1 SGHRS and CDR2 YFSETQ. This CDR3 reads CASSGGALNTEAFF. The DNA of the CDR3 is TGCGCCAGCAGCGGTGGAGCCCTGAACACTGAAGCTTTCTTT.

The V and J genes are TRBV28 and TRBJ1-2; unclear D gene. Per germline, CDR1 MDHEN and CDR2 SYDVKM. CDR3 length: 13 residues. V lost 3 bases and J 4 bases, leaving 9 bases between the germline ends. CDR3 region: CASSFEPSYGYTF. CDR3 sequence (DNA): TGTGCCAGCAGTTTTGAGCCCAGCTATGGCTACACCTTC.

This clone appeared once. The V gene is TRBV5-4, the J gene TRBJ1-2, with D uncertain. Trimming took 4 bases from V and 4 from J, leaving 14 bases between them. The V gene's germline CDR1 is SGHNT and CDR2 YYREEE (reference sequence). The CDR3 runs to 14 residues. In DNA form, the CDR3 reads TGTGCCAGCAGCCCACAAACAGCCCTCTATGGCTACACCTTC. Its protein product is CASSPQTALYGYTF.